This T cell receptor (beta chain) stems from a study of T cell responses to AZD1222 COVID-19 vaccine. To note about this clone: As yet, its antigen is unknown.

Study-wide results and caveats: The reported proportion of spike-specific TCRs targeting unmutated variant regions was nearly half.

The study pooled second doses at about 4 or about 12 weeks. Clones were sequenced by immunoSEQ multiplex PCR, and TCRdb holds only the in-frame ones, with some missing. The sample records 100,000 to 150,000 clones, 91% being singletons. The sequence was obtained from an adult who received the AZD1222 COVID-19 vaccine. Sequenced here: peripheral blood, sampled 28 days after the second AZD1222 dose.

Here the CDR3 reads CASSLQGAPTEAFF. As DNA, the CDR3 is TGTGCCAGCAGCCTGCAGGGGGCGCCTACTGAAGCTTTCTTT. The genes are TRBV2 and TRBJ1-1, with 8 bases lining up with TRBD1. The V and J ends lost 6 bases and 5 bases, in that order; junction bases with no gene match: 8. Germline-derived CDR1 and CDR2 are SNHLY and FYNNEI. The CDR3 loop spans 14 amino acids.